The T cell receptor beta chain described here comes from a study of Ad26.COV2.S vaccination and SARS-CoV-2 variants. Study summary: In the study, Ad26.COV2.S was injected intramuscularly once, or twice 56 days apart.

The study, taken as a whole, reports: Individuals receiving vaccine had higher spike-specific TCR breadth than placebo recipients did.

Sequenced by immunoSEQ multiplex PCR; TCRdb stores in-frame clones only, minus some. The table lists roughly 680,000 clones, around 89% of them singletons. Between the trimmed V and J ends, which lost 4 bases and 7 bases, there was a span of 13 bases. The CDR3 spans 13 residues. Germline V lookup: CDR1 SEHNR, CDR2 FQNEAQ (reference sequence). On this clone itself: Its antigen is unidentified.

The treatment: roughly 19 received Ad26.COV2.S at low or high dose, single or two shots; several received placebo; per-sample allocation not given. After the first vaccine or placebo injection, samples were drawn on day 63. Boston supplied an adult donor aged 18-55 years. SARS-CoV-2 spike from the Wuhan strain was encoded by the vaccine, an Ad26 vector. This chain joins TRBV7-9 and TRBJ1-2; D may be TRBD1 (6 bases). The TCR was taken from a person between 18 and 65 years old who received the Ad26.COV2.S COVID-19 vaccine or a placebo. The input for sequencing was peripheral blood, taken in a trial of Ad26.COV2.S vaccine versus placebo. CDR3 sequence (DNA): TGTGCCAGCAGCTCATGGACAGCTATTGGCTACACCTTC. As protein: CASSSWTAIGYTF. Filled out from reference TRBV7-9 and TRBJ1-2, the complete variable domain reads DTGVSQNPRHKITKRGQNVTFRCDPISEHNRLYWYRQTLGQGPEFLTYFQNEAQLEKSRLLSDRFSAERPKGSFSTLEIQRTEQGDSAMYLCASSSWTAIGYTFGSGTRLTVV.